The entry that follows covers one TCR beta chain sequence. What it binds is unknown. The PCR was carried out with 60 Vbeta primers and 13 Jbeta primers. Method: immunoSEQ multiplex PCR; TCRdb's copy keeps in-frame clones and lacks some. This table has some 98,000 clones, about 81% appearing once. The sample is drawn from a study of cytomegalovirus exposure and HLA in healthy donors. About the research overall: Earlier results showed roughly 120 million unique TCR beta sequences derived from 150 million to 200 million T cells.

Regarding the study as a whole: Later analysis associated a missense DCLRE1C variant with TCR beta V- and J-gene trimming. For most TCR beta V segments, an earlier analysis put the productive rate at about 87% or about 30% of the time. Accurate prediction of HLA-A and HLA-B alleles (for most subjects) was reportedly achieved from TCR beta sequences.

Germline V gives CDR1 MDHEN, CDR2 SYDVKM. This CDR3 has 13 residues. Trimming stripped 10 bases from V and 7 bases from J, with 16 bases between. The rearrangement joins TRBV28 to TRBJ1-4, with a weak D call TRBD1 (6 bases). The TCR comes from a man in his forties in good health and CMV-seronegative. Sequencing input: PBMCs. The CDR3 reads CATLGHLSEKLFF. The DNA for the CDR3 is TGTGCCACCTTGGGACATCTCTCTGAAAAACTGTTTTTT.